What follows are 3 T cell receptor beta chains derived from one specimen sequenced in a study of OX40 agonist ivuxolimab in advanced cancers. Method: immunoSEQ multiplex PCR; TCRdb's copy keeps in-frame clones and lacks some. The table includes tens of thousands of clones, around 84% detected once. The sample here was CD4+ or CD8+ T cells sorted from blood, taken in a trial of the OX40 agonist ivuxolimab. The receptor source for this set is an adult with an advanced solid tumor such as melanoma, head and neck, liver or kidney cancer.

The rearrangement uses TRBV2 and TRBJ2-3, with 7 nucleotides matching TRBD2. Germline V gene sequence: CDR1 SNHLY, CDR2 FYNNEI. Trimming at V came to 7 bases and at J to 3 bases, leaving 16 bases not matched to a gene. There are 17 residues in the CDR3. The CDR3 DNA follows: TGTGCCAGCAAGAGGACCGGACTAGAAGCGTCGACAGATACGCAGTATTTT. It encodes CASKRTGLEASTDTQYF.

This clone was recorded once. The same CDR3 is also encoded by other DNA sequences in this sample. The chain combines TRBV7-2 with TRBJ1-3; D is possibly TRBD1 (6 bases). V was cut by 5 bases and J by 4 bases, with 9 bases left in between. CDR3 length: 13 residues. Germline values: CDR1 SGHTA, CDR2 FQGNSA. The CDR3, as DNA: TGTGCCAGCAGCCCTGGACAGGGAAACACCATATATTTT. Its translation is CASSPGQGNTIYF.

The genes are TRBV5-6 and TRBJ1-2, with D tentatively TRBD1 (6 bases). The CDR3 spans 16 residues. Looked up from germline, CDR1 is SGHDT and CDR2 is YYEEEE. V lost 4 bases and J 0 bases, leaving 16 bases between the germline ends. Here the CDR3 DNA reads TGTGCCAGCAGCCGATCGGGGACATCCTCTAACTATGGCTACACCTTC. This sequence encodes CASSRSGTSSNYGYTF.